This T cell receptor (beta chain) was captured by sequencing in a study of response to subunit inactivated influenza vaccine (dated by TCRdb to the late 2010s). For the wider study: Deep quantitative profiling of the T cell receptor repertoire was used in the study to follow responses to a trivalent subunit inactivated influenza vaccine. Beyond this particular receptor, the publication reports: According to the authors, only a limited number of new T cells may be recruited by each seasonal influenza vaccination.

Its CDR3 holds 17 amino acids, cysteine through phenylalanine. This entry keeps only the CDR3 DNA: 51 bases, framed from base 1. From the germline V gene (reference sequence), CDR1 is LGHDT and CDR2 is YNNKEL. V loses 2 bases at its end and J loses 0 bases; junction bases beyond the gene matches: 10. The label giving this sample's time point can be read as: around 42 days after influenza vaccine administration. Turning to this clonotype: Its antigen remains undetermined. It has no much larger one-base neighbor in the sample; base qualities were not kept.

The library was prepared using RT-PCR. The sequencer listed for this sample is Illumina HiSeq 2500. Clones were called with MiXCR by TCRdb after fastp trimmed the public reads at Q25, and only in-frame beta chains were retained. Here each entry gathers all rows of one CDR3 protein and keeps the most common genes and DNA. The sample data list approximately 530,000 distinct CDR3 sequences, and about an eighth of these were observed just once. Around 14% of the sample is held by the ten biggest clonotypes. The V gene is TRBV3-1 and the J gene is TRBJ2-7, with 7 junctional bases fitting TRBD1. The origin of this receptor is a man in his fifties or sixties who received an inactivated influenza vaccine. Donor details come from another sample of the same person, matched by shared clones. This material consisted of PBMCs from blood, taken 35 to 45 days after vaccination. The DNA reads as follows: TGTGCCAGCAGCCAATTTGGACAGGAATCATACTCCTACGAGCAGTACTTC. Translated, it gives CASSQFGQESYSYEQYF.